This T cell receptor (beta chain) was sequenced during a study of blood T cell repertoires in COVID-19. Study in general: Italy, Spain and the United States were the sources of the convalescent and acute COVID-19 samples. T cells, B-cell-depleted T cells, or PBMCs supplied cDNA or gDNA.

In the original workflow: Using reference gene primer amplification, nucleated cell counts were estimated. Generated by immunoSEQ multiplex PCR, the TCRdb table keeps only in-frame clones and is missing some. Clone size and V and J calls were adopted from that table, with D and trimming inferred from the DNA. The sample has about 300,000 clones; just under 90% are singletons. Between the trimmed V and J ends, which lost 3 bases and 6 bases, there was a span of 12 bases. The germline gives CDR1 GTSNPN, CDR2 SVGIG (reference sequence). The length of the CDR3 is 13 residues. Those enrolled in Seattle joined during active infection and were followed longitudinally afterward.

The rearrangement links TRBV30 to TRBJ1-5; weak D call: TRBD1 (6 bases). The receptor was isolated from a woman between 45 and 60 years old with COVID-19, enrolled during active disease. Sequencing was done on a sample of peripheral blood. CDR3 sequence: CAWSVTTGQPQHF. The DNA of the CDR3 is TGTGCCTGGAGCGTTACGACAGGTCAGCCCCAGCATTTT.